This passage covers 8 T cell receptor beta chains from one sample sequenced in a study of blood T cell repertoires in COVID-19. Repertoires were generated with immunoSEQ multiplex PCR, while TCRdb's copy carries only in-frame clones and drops some. The table records 410,000 or so clones, approximately 90% of them present only once. Sequencing input: peripheral blood. The receptors stem from a woman aged 35 to 49 with COVID-19, enrolled during active disease.

The V gene is TRBV27, the J gene TRBJ1-1; D possibly corresponds to TRBD1 (5 bases). The CDR3 sequence is 15 residues long. Looked up from germline, CDR1 is MNHEY and CDR2 is SMNVEV (reference sequence). The V end lost 3 bases, the J end lost 6 bases, and 17 bases lay between the germline ends. Written as DNA, the CDR3 is TGTGCCAGCAGTTTGTACCCTTGGGGGGGAGCTGAAGCTTTCTTT. Translating it yields CASSLYPWGGAEAFF.

The V call is TRBV29-1, the J call TRBJ1-2; 9 bases are shared with TRBD1. The CDR3 contains 13 residues. The germline CDR1 and CDR2 sequences are SQVTM and ANQGSEA. V lost 7 bases, J lost 6 bases, and 9 bases stayed unmatched. The CDR3 DNA reads as TGCAGCGCCAGGACAGGGGATGACGATGGCTACACCTTC. It translates to CSARTGDDDGYTF.

This sequence joins TRBV6-5 and TRBJ2-7; no clear D. The CDR3 runs 15 residues. Trimming took off 6 bases at V and 5 bases at J, with 20 bases between the two ends. CDR1 and CDR2 (germline): MNHEY, SVGAGI. CDR3 nucleotides: TGTGCCAGCAGCCCGACTTCGCGTTTCCCCCACGAGCAGTACTTC. As protein: CASSPTSRFPHEQYF.

This chain uses TRBV7-9 with TRBJ1-1; 9 bases are shared with TRBD1. The length of the CDR3 is 17 residues. The junction had 15 bases not matched to a gene; V was cut back by 5 bases and J by 5 bases. The germline CDR1 and CDR2 sequences are SEHNR and FQNEAQ (reference sequence). The CDR3 is CASSLQGLTGGKTEAFF. CDR3 coding DNA: TGTGCCAGCAGCCTCCAAGGGCTAACAGGGGGCAAAACTGAAGCTTTCTTT.

The chain links TRBV6-5 to TRBJ2-1; 9 bases fit TRBD1. The V gene end was trimmed by 5 bases and the J gene end by 4 bases; junction bases not matched to a gene: 6. Germline V lookup: CDR1 MNHEY, CDR2 SVGAGI. The CDR3 has 15 amino acids. The CDR3: CASSTTGGSYNEQFF. DNA of the CDR3: TGTGCCAGCAGTACAACAGGGGGCTCGTACAATGAGCAGTTCTTC.

The chain combines TRBV7-2 with TRBJ2-6, with D hard to call. Germline-derived CDR1 and CDR2 are SGHTA and FQGNSA. This CDR3 spans 14 amino acids. Trimming took 5 bases from V and 0 from J, leaving 5 bases between them. CDR3 DNA sequence: TGTGCCAGCAGCCTGAGCTCTGGGGCCAACGTCCTGACTTTC. It encodes CASSLSSGANVLTF.

The V call is TRBV2, the J call TRBJ1-2, with 7 bases lining up with TRBD1. V was clipped by 6 bases and J by 8 bases; unmatched bases: 15. The CDR3 runs 15 residues. Germline assignment: CDR1 SNHLY and CDR2 FYNNEI. The CDR3 protein is CASRGIRDSSIGYTF. The CDR3 DNA sequence: TGTGCCAGCAGAGGAATTCGGGACAGTTCTATCGGCTACACCTTC.

V gene TRBV2 combines with J gene TRBJ1-5; D might be TRBD1 (5 bases). The CDR3 runs to 14 residues. V lost 3 bases and J 1 base, leaving 7 bases between the germline ends. Germline V CDR1 and CDR2: SNHLY, FYNNEI. The CDR3 nucleotides are TGTGCCAGCAGTGACAGGGTGAGCAATCAGCCCCAGCATTTT. Protein product: CASSDRVSNQPQHF.